The sequence of this T cell receptor beta chain was determined in a study of monozygotic twins with inflammatory bowel disease. Findings of the study overall: Twin pairs that were concordant did not differ from discordant pairs in repertoire similarity, possibly from limited power.

TCRdb reanalyzed the 5' RACE reads, giving one entry per CDR3 protein sequence and no DNA. The data show 150,000 to 200,000 distinct CDR3 sequences, and the top ten clones hold roughly 3%. Germline V CDR1 and CDR2: SGHTA, FQGNSA. This CDR3 has 13 residues. Turning to this clonotype: What it binds is not known.

The chain combines TRBV7-2 with TRBJ1-2. The receptor comes from a human donor with ulcerative colitis or Crohn's disease, or a healthy co-twin of an affected twin (not recorded which). Sample: blood. This CDR3 is CASSRRGPLGYTF.